This record concerns one T cell receptor beta chain sequence. Its antigen specificity is not known. No base quality values were provided; no much bigger clone lies one nucleotide off. In total, approximately 610 healthy bone marrow donors made up the cohort. All cohort members were sampled while nominally healthy, although unrecorded immune exposures were likely present. The donor was CMV seronegative and belonged to the group of 320 or so seronegative cohort members. A peripheral blood sample was provided by each donor, and peripheral blood mononuclear cells were used for TCR beta sequencing. The Qiagen DNeasy Blood Extraction Kit was used to extract genomic DNA from the blood cell samples. The data belong to a study of cytomegalovirus exposure and HLA in healthy donors (dated by TCRdb to between 2016 and 2019). At the level of the whole study: According to an earlier analysis of a few hundred of the donors, roughly 180 million T cells yielded 100 million or so unique TCR beta sequences and about 300 Gb of sequence data. An early release covering roughly 600 HLA-typed donors comprised about 310 gigabases of sequencing data and 85 million to 100 million unique TCR sequences. Among the approximately 400 genotyped donors, approximately 77% belonged to the genetic ancestry cluster associated with self-reported Caucasian donors. The study aimed to test whether cataloging public T cell receptors could reveal signatures of past pathogen exposure. The T cell repertoires of under 750 subjects were profiled by immunosequencing and related to cytomegalovirus serostatus. In addition to the first cohort of 666 subjects, a separate validation cohort of some 120 different subjects was used. To predict cytomegalovirus infection status, the study combined high-throughput TCR immunosequencing, statistical association of individual TCRs with disease status, and machine learning. A later analysis re-examined previously published TCR beta repertoires from more than 550 donors and added high-resolution HLA genotyping to investigate patterns of TCR occurrence. Rather than using new phenotypic data, the later analysis identified candidate immune exposures from TCR beta sequences and from how often those sequences occurred across donors. An earlier analysis of 587 of the donors used high-throughput TCR beta sequencing to judge whether each TCR beta V gene segment behaved as functional or pseudogenic. Donor age, sex, ethnicity and CMV serostatus were collected together with the repertoire data. Genome-wide SNP genotypes for about 60% of the 666 donors were used in a later genetic analysis, which treated that subset as a discovery cohort. Every repertoire in the discovery cohort had been generated on one and the same sequencing platform. Both class I and class II loci were covered by HLA typing, at four-digit resolution. The number of donors typed differed by locus, with about 629-630 for A, B, C, DRB1 and DQB1, 522 for DQA1, 600 to 610 for DPA1, and about 450 for DPB1. Five DR-DQ haplotypes were handled as single units for association and clustering, since linkage in the cohort was strong. Among about 400 genotyped donors of the cohort, an average of about 220,000 unique TCR beta nucleotide sequences was sequenced per donor, of which about 19% were non-productive. The research as a whole found: The sequencing pipeline was judged likely to have produced a cluster of highly shared sequence variants as a technical artifact. The authors suggested that the approach could potentially be generalized to other disease states and immunological phenotypes. Across donors, most TCR sequences were observed very rarely, whereas some public TCRs were present in many individuals. Sequencing depth was assumed to be roughly uniform across donors in the presence/absence analyses, though that assumption may not hold. Correlated functional status among segregating V segments might reflect linkage disequilibrium, but an unknown experimental factor could not be ruled out. When HLA alleles, especially DR and DQ, strongly co-occurred, TCR associations were difficult to assign to individual alleles. A later analysis found that HLA-associated TCR beta chains were more clonally expanded and had lower generation probabilities than equally common non-associated chains. A further reported finding was that TCR beta sequences accurately predicted the HLA-A and HLA-B alleles for most subjects in the first cohort. A later analysis reported that several top co-occurrence clusters appeared linked to parvovirus B19, influenza, CMV and Epstein-Barr virus. An association between a missense DCLRE1C variant and V-gene and J-gene trimming of TCR beta chains was found in a later genetic analysis and replicated in an independent cohort. The earlier analysis of approximately 540 of the donors excluded some 16 rarely observed V segments, including chromosome 9 orphons, because counts were too low. A later analysis associated about 17,000 TCR beta sequences with specific HLA alleles at a false discovery rate of 0.05. Only TCR beta chains were sequenced in this cohort, and the absence of alpha or paired-chain data limited detectable features. Because the 87-base-pair reads could not distinguish some IMGT-functional V segments, including TRBV6-2 and TRBV6-3, those segments were excluded. In vitro tests confirmed that a few of the cytomegalovirus-associated TCR beta chains recognize cytomegalovirus antigens. Because some donors lacked HLA typing at each locus, the association tests relied only on the typed subset. In a later analysis, TCR association rates were found to vary across HLA loci, with the most associated TCRs seen for DRB1 alleles and the fewest for HLA-C alleles. The classifier was reported to diagnose cytomegalovirus status with high specificity and sensitivity in both the original cohort and the validation cohort. For the cohort, immune exposure information was limited to CMV serostatus. In a later analysis, most CMV-associated TCR beta chains were found to appear HLA-restricted, with HLA associations seemingly driven largely by CMV exposure. The study listed 164 TCR beta chains as associated with cytomegalovirus. In an earlier analysis of 450 to 750 of the donors, most TCR beta V segments appeared in productive rearrangements about 87% or about 30% of the time, broadly matching IMGT annotations. According to a later genetic analysis, donors in an Asian-associated ancestry cluster had fewer N-insertions in productive TCRs than the roughly 670-donor mean.

Receptor amplification or capture employed the immunoSEQ multiplex PCR assay. For the multiplex PCR, a mixture combining 60 forward primers for TCR Vbeta segments and 13 reverse primers for TCR Jbeta segments was used. The CDR3 region of rearranged TCR beta genes was amplified from genomic DNA with a multiplex PCR assay. Amplified TCR beta libraries were sequenced as 87-base-pair reads on the Illumina HiSeq System. Regarding the original processing steps: In a later analysis, roughly 80 million unique TCR beta chains were counted across the roughly 700 repertoires, and around 10 million of these chains were shared by at least two donors. Raw reads were error-corrected and collapsed into unique sequences by a nearest-neighbor algorithm in which closely related sequences were merged to remove PCR and sequencing errors. V, D and J gene segments were assigned by aligning CDR3 sequences to IMGT reference sequences. For a sequence to be retained, a match of at least six nucleotides was required to both a V gene segment and a J gene segment. Rearrangements were classified as productive when the CDR3 lacked stop codons and remained in frame with V and J, and all other rearrangements were classified as non-productive. CDR3 was defined by IMGT convention, running from the second conserved V-encoded cysteine to the conserved J-encoded phenylalanine. Sequences without an unambiguous match to a single V gene segment were excluded from the earlier analysis of 450 to 750 of the donors. In an earlier analysis of a few hundred of the donors, V segments were called functional above 56.7% productive rearrangements and were called segregating when the between-donor standard deviation exceeded 5%. A statistical classification framework was built for diagnosing cytomegalovirus status from the catalog of TCR beta chain sequences. V and J gene assignment, in a later analysis, came from comparing TCR nucleotide sequences with IMGT/GENE-DB human TR gene sequences. A later analysis assigned CDR3 sequences and most-parsimonious VDJ recombination scenarios with the TCRdist pipeline. A later analysis defined each TCR beta chain by its CDR3 amino acid sequence plus V-gene family, and excluded reads lacking a unique V-gene family. In a later analysis, 450 to 600 highly shared, low-generation-probability nucleotide sequences were removed to address suspected cross-contamination and a sequencing artifact. In a later analysis, a clonal expansion index for each public chain was calculated from normalized within-repertoire ranks of inferred template counts. In a later analysis, generation probabilities were computed using a VDJ recombination model fitted to out-of-frame rearrangements, and the results were checked against IGoR. In a later analysis, hypergeometric tests were used to score TCR-TCR, TCR-HLA and TCR-CMV co-occurrence, with a repertoire-size bias correction applied to TCR pairs. To estimate false discovery rates, a later analysis permuted the HLA or CMV assignments 20 times. In a later analysis, co-occurring TCRs were grouped with DBSCAN, and TCRdist sequence similarity was added when clustering was performed within HLA-allele-positive subsets. Repertoires with fewer than 30,000 or more than 120,000 public chains were left out of co-occurrence clustering, as were about five repertoires with anomalous nucleotide sharing. TCRdb's version of the immuneACCESS table is confined to in-frame rearrangements and falls short of the full clone set. An unresolved V gene accounts for under half of the shortfall where checked; the remainder is of unknown origin. Clone size and V and J calls were adopted from that table, with D and trimming inferred from the DNA. This sample holds about 100,000 clones; about 80% were observed only once. The ten largest clones represent about 7.3% of the sample.

The germline V gene (reference sequence) yields SGHAT for CDR1 and FQDESV for CDR2. V lost 5 bases and J lost 3 bases; the stretch between them is 10 bases long. Inclusive of the bounding cysteine and phenylalanine, the CDR3 is 13 residues long. Only the CDR3 part of the read is kept: 39 bases, read in frame from the first base. The sequenced material came from PBMCs. The receptor's source is a man aged 30 to 39 in good health and CMV-seronegative. The chain links TRBV11-1 with TRBJ1-1; no D gene call is confident. The DNA is TGTGCCAGCAGCCCTGCCGAGGACACTGAAGCTTTCTTT. Translated, this is CASSPAEDTEAFF.